This entry features one T cell receptor (beta chain) sequence. Its target is not known. PCR was performed a second time for roughly 7 to 12 cycles using a sample-barcoded 5' primer and a J-beta primer mix. The study obtained at least 3 million CDR3-containing paired-end reads from every sample. TCRdb redid the calling of the 5' RACE reads with MiXCR, one entry per CDR3 protein. The sample holds hundreds of thousands of distinct CDR3 sequences, about 34% seen once. The data belong to a study of blood T cells in healthy people across ages. Study outcomes and limitations: Per million T cells, TCR beta diversity dropped about linearly as age rose.

The CDR3 loop spans 14 amino acids. Trimming removed 3 bases from V and 1 base from J, with 9 bases in between. The rearrangement uses TRBV12-3 or TRBV12-4 and TRBJ1-1; D is unresolved. Sample: blood. This TCR was sampled from a man aged 18 to 29 in good health. CDR3 bases: TGTGCCAGCAGTTTCGAACAGTGGAACACTGAAGCTTTCTTT. Its translation is CASSFEQWNTEAFF.